Shown below are 11 T cell receptor beta chains from a single sample sequenced in a study of cytomegalovirus exposure and HLA in healthy donors. The PCR ran on 60 Vbeta and 13 Jbeta primers. Only in-frame clones appear in the TCRdb table, and some are missing; sequencing was by immunoSEQ multiplex PCR. The profile shows over 100,000 clones, 84% of them singletons. Sequencing was performed on PBMCs. The receptors were sampled from a woman aged 18-35 years in good health and CMV-seropositive.

The chain uses TRBV7-9 and TRBJ2-7, with TRBD1 identical over 8 bases. Trimming cost V 1 base and J 3 bases; bases outside gene matches: 8. From germline, CDR1 is SEHNR and CDR2 FQNEAQ (reference sequence). This CDR3 region has 16 residues. CDR3 bases: TGTGCCAGCAGCTTAGGAGGGGGACAGGTGAGCTACGAGCAGTACTTC. As protein: CASSLGGGQVSYEQYF.

The chain joins TRBV28 to TRBJ2-5; 8 bases line up with TRBD2. The CDR3 sequence is 16 residues long. V trimming: 7 bases; J trimming: 1 base; junction bases outside the gene matches: 11. Germline V gene sequence: CDR1 MDHEN, CDR2 SYDVKM. The CDR3 DNA reads as TGTGCCAGCACCTCTCCACTAGCGGAGATCCAAGAGACCCAGTACTTC. It encodes CASTSPLAEIQETQYF.

This clone is medium-sized (0.01 to 0.1%). V and J are TRBV10-2 and TRBJ1-1; 9 positions match TRBD1. The CDR3 runs 14 residues. Germline lookup yields CDR1 WSHSY and CDR2 SAAADI. The ends lost 6 bases at V and 4 bases at J; junction bases unmatched: 6. The CDR3 sequence: CASSLQGAGTEAFF. As DNA, the CDR3 is TGCGCCAGCAGCCTACAGGGGGCGGGCACTGAAGCTTTCTTT.

The V gene is TRBV9, the J gene TRBJ2-5, with 8 bases identical to TRBD1. Per germline, CDR1 SGDLS and CDR2 YYNGEE. The CDR3 has 16 residues. Unmatched junction bases numbered 12, after V lost 4 bases and J lost 4 bases. Here the CDR3 DNA reads TGTGCCAGCAGCCCCCGGACAGGGACTTTCTCAGAGACCCAGTACTTC. Protein: CASSPRTGTFSETQYF.

The gene calls are TRBV2 and TRBJ1-6; D perhaps matches TRBD1 (6 bases). Germline CDR1 and CDR2: SNHLY and FYNNEI. Trimming cost V 7 bases and J 7 bases, with 20 bases left between them. The CDR3 sequence is 16 residues long. CDR3 region: CASIASGVVPNSPLHF. As DNA, the CDR3 is TGTGCCAGCATCGCCTCAGGGGTGGTCCCGAATTCACCCCTCCACTTT.

The J gene is TRBJ1-2, the V gene TRBV9, with D maybe TRBD1 (5 bases). Germline CDR1 SGDLS, CDR2 YYNGEE. The CDR3 loop spans 12 amino acids. Trimming took 3 bases from V and 9 from J, leaving 12 bases between them. Here the CDR3 DNA reads TGTGCCAGCAGCGCGACAGAGTGGAGCTACACCTTC. Translation gives CASSATEWSYTF.

This chain connects TRBV15 to TRBJ2-5, with 8 nucleotides matching TRBD1. The CDR3 loop spans 17 amino acids. The V and J ends lost 5 bases and 2 bases, in that order; junction bases with no gene match: 13. Germline V gives CDR1 LNHNV, CDR2 YYDKDF (reference sequence). For the CDR3, the DNA is TGTGCCACCAGCGGAGGGTATGGAGGACAGGGACAAGAGACCCAGTACTTC. As protein: CATSGGYGGQGQETQYF.

V usage is TRBV11-3 and J usage is TRBJ2-3, with TRBD2 identical over 16 bases. CDR1 is SGHNT and CDR2 is YENEEA in the germline V gene. The CDR3 is 19 residues long. V dropped 1 base and J dropped 5; count of bases not matched to a gene: 9. The CDR3 region is CASSLGPGLAGGLGDTQYF. The CDR3 DNA is TGTGCCAGCAGCTTAGGCCCGGGACTAGCGGGGGGGTTAGGAGATACGCAGTATTTT.

V is TRBV4-2 and J is TRBJ2-5, with D perhaps matching TRBD1 (6 bases). The end of the DNA is better explained by TRBJ2-7, so the J call may be wrong. The CDR3 is 15 residues long. CDR1 LGHNA and CDR2 YNFKEQ come from the germline V gene. CDR3 amino acids: CASSQEVGANYEQYF. In DNA form, the CDR3 reads TGTGCCAGCAGCCAAGAAGTGGGGGCCAACTACGAGCAGTACTTC.

This clone was seen only a few times. The chain has TRBV7-3 and TRBJ2-2; 11 nucleotides agree with TRBD2. The CDR3 is 16 amino acids. Germline V gene sequence: CDR1 SGHTA, CDR2 FQGTGA. Trimming removed 1 base from V and 7 bases from J; junction bases left unmatched: 5. The CDR3 region has the DNA TGTGCCAGCAGCTTAATTGGACTAGCGGGTGACGGGGAGCTGTTTTTT. This encodes CASSLIGLAGDGELFF.

This clone was counted only a few times. The chain joins TRBV6-5 to TRBJ2-3; a possible D gene is TRBD1 (7 bases). Germline V lookup: CDR1 MNHEY, CDR2 SVGAGI. The CDR3 loop spans 14 amino acids. Trimming cost V 7 bases and J 3 bases, with 14 bases left between them. The CDR3 DNA sequence: TGTGCCAGCATCAAGACAGGGAGGACAGATACGCAGTATTTT. This gives the protein CASIKTGRTDTQYF.